This T cell receptor (beta chain) was sequenced for a study of cytomegalovirus exposure and HLA in healthy donors. The PCR contained 60 Vbeta and 13 Jbeta primers. Profiling relied on immunoSEQ multiplex PCR, and the TCRdb table lists in-frame clones only, not all of them. The sample records about 170,000 clones, about 82% being singletons. The germline gives CDR1 SGHTS, CDR2 YDEGEE. The CDR3 length is 19 residues. V shed 0 bases, J shed 2 bases, and the junction held 9 bases outside the gene matches. The sequencing input was PBMCs. The rearrangement links TRBV5-8 to TRBJ2-1, with 12 positions matching TRBD2. This receptor was taken from a female donor in good health and CMV-seronegative. The CDR3 DNA is TGTGCCAGCAGCTTGGACCTAACACTAGCGGGGGGTCCCTACAATGAGCAGTTCTTC. This translates into CASSLDLTLAGGPYNEQFF. The whole variable domain, filled in from reference TRBV5-8 and TRBJ2-1, reads EAGVTQSPTHLIKTRGQQATLRCSPISGHTSVYWYQQALGLGLQFLLWYDEGEERNRGNFPPRFSGRQFPNYSSELNVNALELEDSALYLCASSLDLTLAGGPYNEQFFGPGTRLTVL.